This passage covers 21 T cell receptor beta chains from one sample sequenced in a study of blood T cell repertoires in COVID-19. Sequenced by immunoSEQ multiplex PCR; TCRdb stores in-frame clones only, minus some. The repertoire holds 150,000 to 190,000 clones, 80% to 90% seen once, with approximately 2.4% in the top ten. Sequencing was carried out using peripheral blood. Receptors originate from a woman between 70 and 85 years old with acute or convalescent COVID-19.

The CDR3 DNA reads TGTGCCTGCACGGACAGCCTAGAGACCCAGTACTTC. The encoded protein is CACTDSLETQYF. The chain recombines TRBV6-5 with TRBJ2-5, with D possibly matching TRBD1 (6 bases). V shed 11 bases and J shed 4 bases, with 14 bases lying between them. There are 12 residues in the CDR3. Per germline, CDR1 MNHEY and CDR2 SVGAGI.

The V and J genes are TRBV11-2 and TRBJ1-2; 9 bases fit TRBD1. There are 16 residues in the CDR3. Germline values: CDR1 SGHAT, CDR2 FQNNGV. J was trimmed by 8 bases and V by 6 bases; bases with no gene match: 16. For the CDR3, the DNA is TGTGCCAGCAGACCCGGGACAGGGAGGACTGGGGACGGCTACACCTTC. Translating it yields CASRPGTGRTGDGYTF.

The genes are TRBV18 and TRBJ2-1, with 8 bases that match TRBD2. Germline V CDR1 and CDR2: KGHSH, LQKENI. V gave up 3 bases and J gave up 6 bases; unmatched junction bases: 4. This CDR3 comprises 14 residues. CDR3 residues: CASSPTGGSNEQFF. The CDR3 DNA follows: TGTGCCAGCTCACCCACGGGAGGGTCCAATGAGCAGTTCTTC.

The chain links TRBV18 to TRBJ1-2; 9 bases align to TRBD1. The CDR3 has 14 amino acids. Trimming took 3 bases from V and 7 from J; bases not matched to a gene: 6. Germline V gives CDR1 KGHSH, CDR2 LQKENI. The CDR3 nucleotides are TGTGCCAGCTCACCCCGGGGACAGGGCGGTGGCTACACCTTC. Translating gives CASSPRGQGGGYTF.

The V gene is TRBV4-2, the J gene TRBJ2-3, with TRBD2 matching 8 bases. CDR3 length: 18 residues. Per the germline V gene, CDR1 is LGHNA and CDR2 is YNFKEQ. Trimming removed 4 bases from V and 2 bases from J; junction bases left unmatched: 14. CDR3 loop: CASSPGVTSGLITDTQYF. CDR3 sequence (DNA): TGTGCCAGCAGCCCGGGGGTTACTAGCGGACTTATCACAGATACGCAGTATTTT.

J is TRBJ2-2 and V is TRBV11-2; maybe TRBD2 (5 bases). The V end lost 3 bases, the J end lost 4 bases, and 9 bases lay between the germline ends. The CDR3 length is 14 residues. Germline CDR1 SGHAT, CDR2 FQNNGV. The CDR3 nucleotides are TGTGCCAGCAGCTTTCGCCGGGGCACCGGGGAGCTGTTTTTT. Translation gives CASSFRRGTGELFF.

The chain employs TRBV20-1 and TRBJ1-2; D remains unclear. Germline V lookup: CDR1 DFQATT, CDR2 SNEGSKA (reference sequence). V lost 2 bases to trimming and J lost 5 bases, with 6 bases between them. The CDR3 loop spans 11 amino acids. The CDR3 here is CSARSSYGYTF. The CDR3 region has the DNA TGCAGTGCTAGATCCAGTTATGGCTACACCTTC.

The chain recombines TRBV7-8 with TRBJ1-2; TRBD1 matches at 7 bases. CDR3 size: 13 residues. With 5 bases clipped from V and 3 bases from J, the junction kept 3 bases outside the gene matches. Germline V gene sequence: CDR1 SGHVS, CDR2 FQNEAQ. The CDR3 loop is CASSTDRDYGYTF. The CDR3 DNA reads as TGTGCCAGCAGCACAGACAGGGACTATGGCTACACCTTC.

The V and J genes are TRBV19 and TRBJ1-6; D call uncertain. Germline V gene data show CDR1 as LNHDA and CDR2 as SQIVND (reference sequence). The CDR3 consists of 13 residues. The V end lost 6 bases, the J end lost 10 bases, and 13 bases lay between the germline ends. The CDR3 DNA sequence: TGTGCCAGTAGGGTCGGGAGTTTGTCACCCCTCCACTTT. Its protein is CASRVGSLSPLHF.

The rearrangement links TRBV12-5 to TRBJ1-3; unclear D gene. The V end lost 6 bases, the J end lost 9 bases, and 12 bases lay between the germline ends. CDR3 size: 12 residues. Germline CDR1 and CDR2: LGHNT and FRNRAP. CDR3 in amino acids: CASGSGTRTIYF. CDR3 bases: TGTGCTAGTGGATCAGGTACCCGCACCATATATTTT.

Details on this clone: The germline gene is not matched at one end of the junction; a read error may be the cause. The chain couples TRBV9 to TRBJ1-2, with D possibly TRBD1 on 6 matching bases. Germline CDR1 is SGDLS and CDR2 is YYNGEE. The CDR3 extends over 13 amino acids. The CDR3 nucleotides read TGTGCCAGCAGCCCCGACGGACAGCGGCCCCTCGCCTTC. Translated, it gives CASSPDGQRPLAF. The variable domain in full, completed from reference TRBV9 and TRBJ1-2, reads DSGVTQTPKHLITATGQRVTLRCSPRSGDLSVYWYQQSLDQGLQFLIQYYNGEERAKGNILERFSAQQFPDLHSELNLSSLELGDSALYFCASSPDGQRPLAFGSGTRLTVV.

J is TRBJ1-6 and V is TRBV9; 8 nucleotides agree with TRBD1. Germline V CDR1 and CDR2: SGDLS, YYNGEE. The CDR3 runs to 14 residues. J was trimmed by 6 bases and V by 3 bases; bases with no gene match: 2. The CDR3 region has the DNA TGTGCCAGCAGCGCCCAGGGGGCTAATTCACCCCTCCACTTT. Its protein product is CASSAQGANSPLHF.

The chain links TRBV7-9 to TRBJ1-1; tentative D call: TRBD1 (6 bases). The CDR3 is made up of 13 amino acids. Germline assignment: CDR1 SEHNR and CDR2 FQNEAQ (reference sequence). The V end was cut by 7 bases, the J end by 2 bases, with 11 bases between. CDR3 nucleotides: TGTGCCAGCATCAAGACAGGTAACACTGAAGCTTTCTTT. It yields the protein CASIKTGNTEAFF.

The chain employs TRBV5-5 and TRBJ2-1, with D tentatively TRBD2 (6 bases). Trimming stripped 1 base from V and 5 bases from J, with 13 bases between. There are 15 residues in the CDR3. Germline CDR1 SGHKS, CDR2 YYEKEE (reference sequence). The CDR3 region is CASSLLVAANNEQFF. Here the CDR3 DNA reads TGTGCCAGCAGCTTGTTAGTAGCGGCTAACAATGAGCAGTTCTTC.

This rearrangement joins TRBV11-2 to TRBJ2-2; D may be TRBD2 (6 bases). Trimming left V 3 bases short and J 4 bases short, with 12 bases between. The germline V gene encodes CDR1 SGHAT and CDR2 FQNNGV. The CDR3 has 15 amino acids. DNA for the CDR3: TGTGCCAGCAGCTTTTCTAGCGTTAGCACCGGGGAGCTGTTTTTT. Its translation: CASSFSSVSTGELFF.

The rearrangement joins TRBV6-5 to TRBJ2-7, with D maybe TRBD1 (6 bases). The CDR3 length is 11 residues. V gave up 7 bases and J gave up 11 bases, with 15 bases separating them. The V gene's germline CDR1 is MNHEY and CDR2 SVGAGI. The CDR3: CASKGTQGEYF. The CDR3 DNA is TGTGCCAGCAAAGGAACACAGGGAGAGTACTTC.

The gene calls are TRBV6-5 and TRBJ1-1, with 11 bases lining up with TRBD1. Germline V gives CDR1 MNHEY, CDR2 SVGAGI. V trimming: 6 bases; J trimming: 7 bases; junction bases outside the gene matches: 4. The CDR3 extends over 13 amino acids. Here the CDR3 DNA reads TGTGCCAGCAGGCGGGGACAGGGGGTTGAAGCTTTCTTT. Its translation: CASRRGQGVEAFF.

The V and J genes are TRBV15 and TRBJ1-4; D gene uncertain. Germline V gives CDR1 LNHNV, CDR2 YYDKDF (reference sequence). The CDR3 is 14 residues long. V shed 3 bases and J shed 3 bases, with 8 bases lying between them. CDR3 sequence: CATSSGGSNEKLFF. CDR3 DNA sequence: TGTGCCACCAGCAGCGGCGGTTCTAATGAAAAACTGTTTTTT.

The J gene is TRBJ1-6, the V gene TRBV12-5; 7 bases are shared with TRBD1. Germline V gene sequence: CDR1 LGHNT, CDR2 FRNRAP. V was pared by 3 bases and J by 7 bases, with 3 bases of the junction left unmatched. The CDR3 consists of 14 residues. The CDR3 coding sequence is TGTGCTAGTGGTTTAGGACAGGACAATTCACCCCTCCACTTT. Amino acid sequence: CASGLGQDNSPLHF.

The chain links TRBV18 to TRBJ2-3, with TRBD2 matching 11 bases. J was trimmed by 4 bases and V by 8 bases; bases with no gene match: 8. CDR1 is KGHSH, CDR2 LQKENI, per germline. The CDR3 sequence is 15 residues long. Here the CDR3 DNA reads TGTGCCAGCAAAATTAGCGGGGGGGCCGCAGATACGCAGTATTTT. Protein product: CASKISGGAADTQYF.

The chain uses TRBV7-2 and TRBJ2-7, with 7 bases that match TRBD2. Germline-derived CDR1 and CDR2 are SGHTA and FQGNSA. The CDR3 length is 12 residues. The V segment lost 5 bases and the J segment 2 bases; nucleotides outside the gene matches: 0. CDR3 in DNA: TGTGCCAGCAGCCGGGGGGCCTACGAGCAGTACTTC. Translation gives CASSRGAYEQYF.